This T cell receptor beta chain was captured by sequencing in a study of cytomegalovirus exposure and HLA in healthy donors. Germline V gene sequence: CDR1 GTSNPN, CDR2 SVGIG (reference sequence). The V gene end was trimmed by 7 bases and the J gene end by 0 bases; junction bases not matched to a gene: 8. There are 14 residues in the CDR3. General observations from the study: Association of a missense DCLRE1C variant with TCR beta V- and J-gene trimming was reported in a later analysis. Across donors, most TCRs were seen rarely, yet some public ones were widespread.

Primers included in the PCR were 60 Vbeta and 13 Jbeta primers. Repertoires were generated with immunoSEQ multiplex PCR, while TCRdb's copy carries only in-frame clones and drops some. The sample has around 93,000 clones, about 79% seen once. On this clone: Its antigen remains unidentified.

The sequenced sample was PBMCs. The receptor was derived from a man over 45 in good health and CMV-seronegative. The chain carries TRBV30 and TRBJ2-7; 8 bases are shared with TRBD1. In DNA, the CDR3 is TGTGCCTACCGTCCCGGGACAGGCTCCTACGAGCAGTACTTC. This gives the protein CAYRPGTGSYEQYF.